Below are 29 T cell receptor beta chains sequenced from a single sample in a study of blood T cell repertoires in COVID-19. Sequenced by immunoSEQ multiplex PCR; TCRdb stores in-frame clones only, minus some. Here the sample spans approximately 170,000 clones, 65% to 85% being singletons. The sequencing input was PBMCs or T cells enriched from blood (not recorded which). These receptors were collected from a woman in her 30s who had recovered from COVID-19.

This clone was detected once. This CDR3 is also generated by other DNA sequences in the sample. The chain recombines TRBV7-9 with TRBJ1-1; D gene unclear. This CDR3 is built from 13 residues. CDR1 SEHNR and CDR2 FQNEAQ come from the germline V gene (reference sequence). The V end was cut by 2 bases, the J end by 2 bases, with 6 bases between. This chain's CDR3 is CASSLYSNTEAFF. As DNA, the CDR3 is TGTGCCAGCAGCTTATACAGTAACACTGAAGCTTTCTTT.

In this sample, this clone turned up once. CDR3 DNA sequence: TGCGCCAGCAGCCCGGAGAGGAACACTGAAGCTTTCTTT. Amino acid sequence: CASSPERNTEAFF. The V gene is TRBV5-1, the J gene TRBJ1-1; D remains ambiguous. The germline V gene has CDR1 SGHRS and CDR2 YFSETQ. Trimming left V 4 bases short and J 1 base short, with 8 bases between. The CDR3 sequence is 13 residues long.

This clone was detected once. The CDR3 DNA follows: TGTGCCAGCAGGGCTACTAGCGGGAGTCCCTACGAGCAGTACTTC. This sequence encodes CASRATSGSPYEQYF. The chain combines TRBV7-9 with TRBJ2-7; 11 bases are a match to TRBD2. Looked up from germline, CDR1 is SEHNR and CDR2 is FQNEAQ (reference sequence). The CDR3 has 15 amino acids. V shed 6 bases, J shed 2 bases, and the junction held 6 bases outside the gene matches.

The CDR3 bases are TGTGCCAGCACCCGCCAGGGGGGAGGTGAGCAGTTCTTC. Translation gives CASTRQGGGEQFF. This chain connects TRBV14 to TRBJ2-1; perhaps TRBD1 as D (7 bases). V gave up 7 bases and J gave up 9 bases, with 16 bases separating them. Germline-derived CDR1 and CDR2 are SGHDN and FVKESK. The CDR3 totals 13 residues.

The chain employs TRBV5-6 and TRBJ2-2; TRBD2 is a possible D gene (5 bases). The germline V gene encodes CDR1 SGHDT and CDR2 YYEEEE. The CDR3 totals 14 residues. V was trimmed by 1 base and J by 7 bases, leaving 11 bases between them. CDR3 sequence: CASSLSGLSGELFF. Written as DNA, the CDR3 is TGTGCCAGCAGCTTGAGCGGTTTGAGCGGGGAGCTGTTTTTT.

The CDR3 sequence: CASSDPGGGYTF. The CDR3 nucleotides are TGTGCCAGCAGTGACCCAGGTGGTGGCTACACCTTC. This rearrangement joins TRBV6-2 or TRBV6-3 to TRBJ1-2; D remains unclear. The germline V gene has CDR1 MNHEY and CDR2 SVGEGT. Trimming took off 5 bases at V and 7 bases at J, with 11 bases between the two ends. This CDR3 contains 12 residues.

The chain uses TRBV10-3 and TRBJ1-1; 8 bases match TRBD1. CDR3 length equals 12 residues. Germline CDR1 reads ENHRY; CDR2 reads SYGVKD. Trimming at V came to 6 bases and at J to 8 bases, leaving 5 bases not matched to a gene. The CDR3 region is CAISARTGEAFF. CDR3 bases: TGTGCCATCAGCGCCCGGACAGGGGAAGCTTTCTTT.

The gene calls are TRBV4-1 and TRBJ1-1; possibly TRBD1 for D (6 bases). Trimming removed 1 base at V and 9 bases at J, with 12 bases between. The CDR3 contains 13 residues. Germline V gene sequence: CDR1 MGHRA, CDR2 YSYEKL. CDR3 in amino acids: CASSQGGGRKAFF. The DNA for the CDR3 is TGCGCCAGCAGCCAAGGCGGGGGGCGGAAAGCTTTCTTT.

This clone has only one observation. This chain joins TRBV29-1 and TRBJ2-2, with 9 bases aligning to TRBD1. The length of the CDR3 is 14 residues. Germline V gives CDR1 SQVTM, CDR2 ANQGSEA. The junction had 4 bases not matched to a gene; V was cut back by 7 bases and J by 1 base. CDR3: CSGTGVLNTGELFF. For the CDR3, the DNA is TGCAGCGGGACAGGGGTCTTGAACACCGGGGAGCTGTTTTTT.

V gene TRBV6-5 combines with J gene TRBJ2-1; TRBD1 matches 7 bases. The germline CDR1 and CDR2 sequences are MNHEY and SVGAGI. The CDR3 is 15 residues long. Germline trimming cut 7 bases from V and 8 bases from J; bases unmatched to any gene: 14. As DNA, the CDR3 is TGTGCCAGCAAGCGACAGGGCCCCGGAGGAGATGAGCAGTTCTTC. Translating it yields CASKRQGPGGDEQFF.

This clone has at least ten counts. CDR3 bases: TGTGCCAGCAGTACCGTCGGGACTAAGCACGAGCAGTACTTC. Translated: CASSTVGTKHEQYF. This chain links TRBV2 with TRBJ2-7; 7 bases are shared with TRBD2. The germline V gene has CDR1 SNHLY and CDR2 FYNNEI. The trim removed 5 bases at V and 5 bases at J, leaving 9 bases unmatched. The CDR3 totals 14 residues.

This clone is a singleton in its sample. The chain combines TRBV28 with TRBJ2-3; 7 bases align to TRBD1. CDR1 and CDR2 (germline): MDHEN, SYDVKM. The junction had 10 bases not matched to a gene; V was cut back by 5 bases and J by 2 bases. The CDR3 length is 16 residues. The CDR3 loop reads CASSPWTGRDTDTQYF. The CDR3 DNA is TGTGCCAGCAGTCCATGGACAGGAAGGGACACAGATACGCAGTATTTT.

This chain joins TRBV19 and TRBJ2-1, with D perhaps matching TRBD2 (5 bases). The CDR3 totals 13 residues. Germline CDR1 LNHDA, CDR2 SQIVND (reference sequence). Trimming left V 6 bases short and J 6 bases short, with 12 bases between. This chain's CDR3 is CASRGAESNEQFF. The CDR3 coding sequence is TGTGCCAGTAGGGGAGCGGAGAGCAATGAGCAGTTCTTC. Together with reference TRBV19 and TRBJ2-1, the CDR3 gives the full variable domain: DGGITQSPKYLFRKEGQNVTLSCEQNLNHDAMYWYRQDPGQGLRLIYYSQIVNDFQKGDIAEGYSVSREKKESFPLTVTSAQKNPTAFYLCASRGAESNEQFFGPGTRLTVL.

The chain links TRBV7-9 to TRBJ1-3; D is unresolved. With 5 bases removed from V and 0 bases from J, the gap between germline ends came to 11 bases. The CDR3 covers 15 residues. Germline V gives CDR1 SEHNR, CDR2 FQNEAQ (reference sequence). CDR3 DNA: TGTGCCAGCAGCCCCCAGTCAGTCTCTGGAAACACCATATATTTT. It yields the protein CASSPQSVSGNTIYF.

This chain links TRBV19 with TRBJ1-1; D is possibly TRBD1 (6 bases). The V end was cut by 10 bases, the J end by 2 bases, with 20 bases between. The CDR3 sequence is 15 residues long. The V gene's germline CDR1 is LNHDA and CDR2 SQIVND (reference sequence). The DNA of the CDR3 is TGTGCCACTAGGACAGTCCCATTTTCAAACACTGAAGCTTTCTTT. Protein: CATRTVPFSNTEAFF.

This chain connects TRBV19 to TRBJ2-1, with 9 bases lining up with TRBD2. The trim removed 8 bases at V and 5 bases at J, leaving 7 bases unmatched. CDR1 is LNHDA, CDR2 SQIVND, per germline (reference sequence). The length of the CDR3 is 14 residues. The chain's CDR3 is CASGGLAGNNEQFF. CDR3 nucleotide sequence: TGTGCCAGTGGGGGGCTAGCGGGGAACAATGAGCAGTTCTTC.

The V gene is TRBV29-1, the J gene TRBJ1-5; 10 positions agree with TRBD1. J was trimmed by 7 bases and V by 6 bases; bases with no gene match: 6. Per the germline V gene, CDR1 is SQVTM and CDR2 is ANQGSEA. The CDR3 is made up of 13 amino acids. The CDR3 is CSVWTGGGQPQHF. The CDR3 DNA sequence: TGCAGCGTGTGGACAGGGGGTGGGCAGCCCCAGCATTTT. Complete variable domain (other parts from reference TRBV29-1 and TRBJ1-5): SAVISQKPSRDICQRGTSLTIQCQVDSQVTMMFWYRQQPGQSLTLIATANQGSEATYESGFVIDKFPISRPNLTFSTLTVSNMSPEDSSIYLCSVWTGGGQPQHFGDGTRLSIL.

V and J are TRBV11-2 and TRBJ2-5, with TRBD1 matching over 9 bases. From germline, CDR1 is SGHAT and CDR2 FQNNGV. V gave up 1 base and J gave up 4 bases; unmatched junction bases: 10. The CDR3 runs 17 residues. The CDR3 region is CASSLVGQGLRGETQYF. The CDR3 bases are TGTGCCAGCAGCTTAGTCGGACAGGGGTTACGTGGAGAGACCCAGTACTTC.

As concerns this clone: This specimen includes other DNA sequences encoding the same CDR3. The chain is built from TRBV7-2 and TRBJ1-2; the match to TRBD1 covers 7 bases. Per the germline V gene, CDR1 is SGHTA and CDR2 is FQGNSA. V shed 1 base and J 8 bases; nucleotides not matched to a gene: 4. CDR3 length: 13 amino acids. The CDR3 protein is CASSLVQGGGYTF. The CDR3 DNA reads TGTGCCAGCAGCTTAGTGCAGGGGGGCGGCTACACCTTC.

The chain combines TRBV3-1 (or the pseudogene TRBV3-2) with TRBJ2-4, with 16 bases matching TRBD2. Germline V CDR1 and CDR2: LGHDT, YNNKEL (reference sequence). Losses at the gene ends were 7 bases for V and 0 bases for J; bases not matched to a gene: 6. This CDR3 region has 18 residues. For the CDR3, the DNA is TGTGCCAGCACCAAGGGACTAGCGGGGGGGCTAGCCAAAAACATTCAGTACTTC. The encoded protein is CASTKGLAGGLAKNIQYF.

CDR3 sequence reads: CASSFDSSTDTQYF. DNA for the CDR3: TGCGCCAGCAGCTTCGACTCGAGCACAGATACGCAGTATTTT. V is TRBV5-1 and J is TRBJ2-3; D is unclear. The CDR3 extends over 14 amino acids. The ends were cut back, 2 bases at V and 0 bases at J, with 7 bases in the middle. The germline CDR1 and CDR2 sequences are SGHRS and YFSETQ. The variable domain in full, completed from reference TRBV5-1 and TRBJ2-3, reads KAGVTQTPRYLIKTRGQQVTLSCSPISGHRSVSWYQQTPGQGLQFLFEYFSETQRNKGNFPGRFSGRQFSNSRSEMNVSTLELGDSALYLCASSFDSSTDTQYFGPGTRLTVL.

The chain recombines TRBV14 with TRBJ1-1, with D perhaps TRBD1 (6 bases). The CDR3 consists of 14 residues. The germline V and J ends were trimmed by 4 bases and 4 bases, with 13 bases remaining between them. Germline V gene data show CDR1 as SGHDN and CDR2 as FVKESK. The CDR3, as DNA: TGTGCCAGCAGCCGTCACAGGGCAGCCACTGAAGCTTTCTTT. Translated: CASSRHRAATEAFF.

The chain employs TRBV4-2 and TRBJ2-3; 11 bases fit TRBD2. The V gene's germline CDR1 is LGHNA and CDR2 YNFKEQ. The CDR3 length is 16 residues. Trimming cost V 2 bases and J 3 bases; bases outside gene matches: 4. DNA of the CDR3: TGTGCCAGCAGCCAATTTAGCGGGGGGGCAACAGATACGCAGTATTTT. Translating it yields CASSQFSGGATDTQYF.

The chain links TRBV20-1 to TRBJ1-1; 9 nucleotides agree with TRBD1. The ends lost 3 bases at V and 6 bases at J; junction bases unmatched: 2. This CDR3 contains 12 residues. Germline CDR1 DFQATT, CDR2 SNEGSKA (reference sequence). The CDR3 DNA reads as TGCAGTGCTAGTAGGACAGGGGCTGAAGCTTTCTTT. Encoded protein: CSASRTGAEAFF.

This sequence joins TRBV7-2 and TRBJ1-1; D is unclear. This CDR3 region has 12 residues. Germline CDR1 SGHTA, CDR2 FQGNSA. The V end lost 1 base, the J end lost 7 bases, and 7 bases lay between the germline ends. CDR3 sequence: CASSLGAGEAFF. The CDR3 DNA reads as TGTGCCAGCAGCTTAGGAGCGGGTGAAGCTTTCTTT. The whole variable domain, remainder taken from reference TRBV7-2 and TRBJ1-1, is GAGVSQSPSNKVTEKGKDVELRCDPISGHTALYWYRQSLGQGLEFLIYFQGNSAPDKSGLPSDRFSAERTGGSVSTLTIQRTQQEDSAVYLCASSLGAGEAFFGQGTRLTVV.

This clone was picked up one time. The chain recombines TRBV11-3 with TRBJ2-3, with 12 bases fitting TRBD2. This CDR3 contains 18 residues. V shed 2 bases, J shed 5 bases, and the junction held 11 bases outside the gene matches. Germline CDR1 reads SGHNT; CDR2 reads YENEEA. Here the CDR3 reads CASSLTVGLAGLEDTQYF. The CDR3 DNA sequence: TGTGCCAGCAGCTTAACGGTAGGACTAGCGGGGCTTGAAGATACGCAGTATTTT.

The J gene is TRBJ1-1, the V gene TRBV20-1; D gene ambiguous. Germline CDR1 DFQATT, CDR2 SNEGSKA (reference sequence). V was cut by 3 bases and J by 5 bases, with 13 bases left in between. The CDR3 consists of 13 residues. The CDR3 nucleotides read TGCAGTGCTAGTTTGGTGAGAAAAACTGAAGCTTTCTTT. Protein: CSASLVRKTEAFF.

J is TRBJ2-3 and V is TRBV6-5, with 8 bases that match TRBD2. Germline V gene data show CDR1 as MNHEY and CDR2 as SVGAGI. Trimming at V came to 7 bases and at J to 5 bases, leaving 5 bases not matched to a gene. The CDR3 is 13 residues long. This CDR3 is CASTGLAGDTQYF. The CDR3 DNA reads TGTGCCAGCACCGGTCTAGCGGGAGATACGCAGTATTTT.

The genes are TRBV15 and TRBJ1-6; 8 nucleotides line up with TRBD1. This CDR3 is 15 amino acids long. The V and J ends lost 11 bases and 7 bases, in that order; junction bases with no gene match: 13. The germline CDR1 and CDR2 sequences are LNHNV and YYDKDF (reference sequence). CDR3: CASTTGGRLNSPLHF. The CDR3 bases are TGTGCCTCGACAACAGGGGGAAGGCTCAATTCACCCCTCCACTTT.